These 4 T cell receptor beta chains were all obtained from the same sample, sequenced in a study of blood T cell repertoires in COVID-19. Profiled with immunoSEQ multiplex PCR; TCRdb holds only in-frame clones, not every one. In the table there are 150,000 to 200,000 clones, around nine tenths of which are singletons. The sequencing sample was made of peripheral blood. The receptors come from a man aged 60-69 years with COVID-19, enrolled during active disease.

The genes are TRBV11-2 and TRBJ2-7, with 10 bases that match TRBD1. The V gene's germline CDR1 is SGHAT and CDR2 FQNNGV. V lost 5 bases, J lost 3 bases, and 7 bases stayed unmatched. CDR3 length equals 15 residues. This CDR3 reads CASSMTGTGVYEQYF. CDR3 DNA: TGTGCCAGCAGCATGACCGGGACAGGGGTCTACGAGCAGTACTTC.

The V gene is TRBV4-3, the J gene TRBJ2-7, with 12 bases lining up with TRBD2. The V segment lost 0 bases and the J segment 13 bases; nucleotides outside the gene matches: 7. The CDR3 has 14 amino acids. The V gene's germline CDR1 is LGHNA and CDR2 YSLEER. CDR3: CASSQDLASGGGYF. Here the CDR3 DNA reads TGCGCCAGCAGCCAAGATTTAGCTAGCGGGGGGGGCTACTTC.

The chain employs TRBV5-4 and TRBJ2-1, with 8 bases matching TRBD1. After removal of 6 bases from V and 0 bases from J, the junction contained 8 bases not matched to a gene. Germline loops: CDR1 SGHNT, CDR2 YYREEE (reference sequence). This CDR3 has 16 residues. CDR3 in DNA: TGTGCCAGCACCGCAGGGGGCCCCGGCTCCTACAATGAGCAGTTCTTC. Translation: CASTAGGPGSYNEQFF.

The chain combines TRBV5-1 with TRBJ2-3, with TRBD1 matching 7 bases. The V segment lost 8 bases and the J segment 0 bases; nucleotides outside the gene matches: 9. The CDR3 is made up of 15 amino acids. Germline CDR1 and CDR2: SGHRS and YFSETQ. The CDR3 region has the DNA TGCGCCAGTCAGACAGGGCTTGTGAGCACAGATACGCAGTATTTT. This encodes CASQTGLVSTDTQYF.